The T cell receptor beta chain described here comes from a study of blood T cell repertoires in COVID-19. Study information: COVID-19 samples collected from the United States, Italy and Spain covered acute and convalescent phases. Sources were T cells, B-cell-depleted T cells, or PBMCs; the material itself was cDNA or gDNA.

TCRdb keeps only in-frame clones here, not all; method: immunoSEQ multiplex PCR. The repertoire holds 180,000 or so clones, with almost 85% as singletons. Losses at the gene ends were 1 base for V and 3 bases for J; bases not matched to a gene: 7. Germline assignment: CDR1 SGHRS and CDR2 YFSETQ. CDR3 length equals 16 residues. Recovered status in Cohort 3 required two negative PCRs, clearance, or symptom resolution. The rearrangement links TRBV5-1 to TRBJ1-2; 9 bases align to TRBD1. The sequenced sample consisted of PBMCs or T cells enriched from blood (not recorded which). This receptor was obtained from a middle-aged man who had recovered from COVID-19. DNA for the CDR3: TGCGCCAGCAGCTTGAATACAGGGGGCGATCACTATGGCTACACCTTC. Its translation: CASSLNTGGDHYGYTF.